Below, one T cell receptor (beta chain) is given with its context. This clone's antigen is unknown. Base qualities are not recorded, but no much larger clone differs from it by a single base. The identical CDR3 is also encoded by other nucleotide sequences in the sample. This entry comes from a study of OX40 agonist ivuxolimab in advanced cancers. Concerning the study at large: Ivuxolimab, which targeted the costimulatory receptor OX40 (CD134), was an agonistic, fully human IgG2 monoclonal antibody. Intravenous ivuxolimab was administered to patients every 2 weeks at six dose levels: 0.01, 0.1, 0.3, 1.5, 3 and 10 mg/kg. Among the approximately 54 dose-escalation patients, approximately 20 had hepatocellular carcinoma, roughly 15 melanoma, 9 renal cell carcinoma and 9 head and neck cancer. The dose-escalation cohort was about 83% male with a mean age of about 65 years, ranging from about 23 to 85. Patients were allowed to have had prior anti-PD-1, anti-PD-L1 or anti-CTLA-4 therapy, and around 41% of the dose-escalation patients had previously received checkpoint inhibitors. Partial responses were achieved by three dose-escalation patients, of whom one had hepatocellular carcinoma and two had cutaneous melanoma. The point of sequencing TCRbeta in the periphery was to test whether ivuxolimab changed TCR sequence diversity and drove clonal T-cell expansion. The monotherapy dose-escalation portion (N ≈ 57 patients) of the phase I ivuxolimab trial is reported in the paper. What the work shows at the level of the full study, not this receptor alone: In partial responders in the 0.1-3.0 mg/kg groups, normalized peripheral clonal expansion was found to be among the lowest, especially among CD8+ T cells. Clonal expansion of both CD4+ and CD8+ blood T cells was observed from baseline to week 6 at doses 0.1 to 3.0 mg/kg. The antigen specificity of the peripheral T cells that underwent clonal expansion was not determined. On average, CD8+ T cells showed more expanded clones than CD4+ T cells after ivuxolimab. Low levels of normalized T-cell clonal expansion were also seen in some patients who did not respond.

Patients with autoimmune disease history or receiving systemic immunosuppression were excluded from the trial. Peripheral blood for TCR sequencing was drawn from every dose cohort at baseline, at cycle 4 day 1 and at cycle 7 day 1. The samples were taken from a phase I, first-in-human, multicenter, open-label dose-escalation trial of ivuxolimab. Adults with locally advanced or metastatic head and neck squamous cell, hepatocellular, melanoma or renal cell carcinoma were enrolled in the trial. Before TCR sequencing, CD4+ T cells and CD8+ T cells were sorted from peripheral blood as separate populations. V lost 0 bases and J lost 8 bases; the stretch between them is 7 bases long. The CDR3 covers 12 residues, taking in both the cysteine and the phenylalanine. Only the CDR3 DNA stays, 36 bases, in frame from base 1. From a lookup of the germline V gene, CDR1 and CDR2 are MNHEY and SVGAGI. For sequencing of the TCRbeta CDR3 region, genomic DNA was extracted from the sorted cells. The immunoSEQ Assay was used for sequencing of TCRbeta CDR3 regions. Held by TCRdb, this immuneACCESS table contains in-frame sequences only and omits some clones. Under half of the omission traces to an unresolved V gene where checked; the cause of the rest is unknown. The sample records approximately 160,000 clones, around 94% of which are singletons. Under 0.4% of the sample is taken by the ten largest.

Recombination joined TRBV6-5 with TRBJ1-2; no D gene can be assigned with confidence. This TCR was recovered from an adult with an advanced solid tumor such as melanoma, head and neck, liver or kidney cancer. The source was CD4+ or CD8+ T cells sorted from blood, collected in a trial of the OX40 agonist ivuxolimab. The CDR3 loop reads CASSYSGYGYTF. The nucleotide sequence reads as follows: TGTGCCAGCAGTTACTCGGGATACGGCTACACCTTC.